The sequence of this T cell receptor (beta chain) was determined in a study of graft-versus-host responses after intestinal transplantation. Study-wide background: Grafts were multivisceral, liver-intestinal, or isolated intestinal. Induction using anti-thymocyte globulin, followed by tacrolimus and steroids for roughly 3 years, was given to all recipients. Study outcomes and limitations: GvH clones surfaced in recipient marrow, some emerging earlier in ileum or blood. GvH clone levels peaked in circulation, and this peak was associated with early post-transplant HvG declines.

Libraries were prepared by immunoSEQ multiplex PCR; TCRdb keeps only in-frame clonotypes and omits some of them. The sample gives about 84,000 clones, roughly 90% of which show up once; less than 0.45% is in the top ten. This clone was seen a single time. Its antigen is unidentified. The V and J ends lost 5 bases and 8 bases, in that order; junction bases with no gene match: 12. The CDR3 extends over 15 amino acids. CDR1 and CDR2 from the germline V gene are SEHNR and FQNEAQ (reference sequence). This chain uses TRBV7-9 with TRBJ2-1, with TRBD1 matching 7 bases. The sequence was collected from a human donor who was the organ donor for an intestinal transplant. The source was unstimulated CD4+ T cells sorted from spleen or lymph node cells, collected before transplant. In nucleotides, the CDR3 is TGTGCCAGCAGCGACAGACAGGGAGTAATCCATGAGCAGTTCTTC. Its translation: CASSDRQGVIHEQFF. Full variable domain (missing parts from reference TRBV7-9 and TRBJ2-1): DTGVSQNPRHKITKRGQNVTFRCDPISEHNRLYWYRQTLGQGPEFLTYFQNEAQLEKSRLLSDRFSAERPKGSFSTLEIQRTEQGDSAMYLCASSDRQGVIHEQFFGPGTRLTVL.